Shown below are 28 T cell receptor beta chains from a single sample sequenced in a study of Graves' ophthalmopathy and Graves' hyperthyroidism. From RNA, the CDR3 regions of TCR beta chains were amplified and sequenced. The library came from an HTBI-primed first-round RT-PCR and a second-round multiplex PCR. MiXCR was run by TCRdb on the multiplex PCR reads, yielding one entry per CDR3 protein. The sample holds about 550,000 distinct CDR3 sequences; approximately 37% are singletons and the top ten take 4% to 5%. Sequenced sample: peripheral blood or thyroid tissue (not recorded which). The receptors originated from an adult man with Graves' hyperthyroidism.

This clonotype was seen at least ten times. The genes are TRBV25-1 and TRBJ1-2; D unclear. Trimming pared 1 base from V and 1 base from J, leaving 7 bases between. The CDR3 runs 14 residues. Germline V gene lookup returns CDR1 MGHDK and CDR2 SYGVNS. CDR3 loop: CASSELGGNYGYTF. The CDR3 DNA reads as TGTGCCAGCAGTGAATTAGGCGGTAACTATGGCTACACCTTC.

V gene TRBV5-1 combines with J gene TRBJ1-3; 11 nucleotides agree with TRBD1. The J segment lost 4 bases and the V segment lost 4 bases, leaving 7 bases of the junction unmatched. The CDR3 spans 16 residues. Germline lookup yields CDR1 SGHRS and CDR2 YFSETQ. The CDR3 reads CASSPGQGAPGNTIYF. The CDR3, as DNA: TGCGCCAGCAGCCCCGGACAGGGGGCTCCGGGAAACACCATATATTTT.

The V gene is TRBV2, the J gene TRBJ2-1, with D possibly matching TRBD2 (6 bases). The germline V gene has CDR1 SNHLY and CDR2 FYNNEI. The V end lost 4 bases, the J end lost 4 bases, and 8 bases lay between the germline ends. The CDR3 is 13 amino acids. CDR3 protein: CASSATSYNEQFF. CDR3 in DNA: TGTGCCAGCAGTGCGACTAGTTACAATGAGCAGTTCTTC.

The chain employs TRBV25-1 and TRBJ2-7; D may be TRBD1 or TRBD2 (6 bases each). Per germline, CDR1 MGHDK and CDR2 SYGVNS. Trimming cost V 9 bases and J 3 bases, with 21 bases left between them. The CDR3 runs 15 residues. The CDR3 sequence: CASRPSGGSHYEQYF. The CDR3 region has the DNA TGTGCCAGTCGGCCATCCGGGGGCAGCCACTACGAGCAGTACTTC.

Remarks on this clonotype: As the CDR3 is not closed by the conserved phenylalanine or tryptophan, this likely results from a read error. The V gene is TRBV2, the J gene TRBJ1-2; D is uncertain. Looked up from germline, CDR1 is SNHLY and CDR2 is FYNNEI. V was cut by 1 base and J by 8 bases, with 20 bases left in between. The CDR3 extends over 16 amino acids. The CDR3 sequence: CASSEGETTITMGYTL. As DNA, the CDR3 is TGTGCCAGCAGTGAAGGAGAGACAACAATAACTATGGGCTACACCCTC.

The table lists this clonotype with a few counts. The chain couples TRBV29-1 to TRBJ2-7; perhaps TRBD2 as D (5 bases). The ends were cut back, 6 bases at V and 2 bases at J, with 5 bases in the middle. CDR1 SQVTM and CDR2 ANQGSEA come from the germline V gene. The CDR3 sequence is 10 residues long. The CDR3 sequence: CSVGTYEQYF. For the CDR3, the DNA is TGCAGCGTCGGGACCTACGAGCAGTACTTC.

As to this clonotype: One base away lies a much larger clone, so this may be a sequencing read error. CDR3 amino acids: CASSLVGEKNYGYTF. In DNA, the CDR3 is TGCGCCAGCAGCTTGGTCGGAGAGAAAAACTATGGCTACACCTTC. This chain connects TRBV5-1 to TRBJ1-2; no definite D call. The CDR3 spans 15 residues. Germline V gene data show CDR1 as SGHRS and CDR2 as YFSETQ. V lost 0 bases and J lost 2, with 11 bases in between.

This chain connects TRBV29-1 to TRBJ1-5; TRBD1 aligns across 9 bases. Trimming at V came to 6 bases and at J to 6 bases, leaving 6 bases not matched to a gene. Germline V gives CDR1 SQVTM, CDR2 ANQGSEA. The CDR3 totals 13 residues. The CDR3 region is CSVGQGWPQPQHF. The CDR3 nucleotides read TGCAGCGTCGGACAGGGGTGGCCTCAGCCCCAGCATTTT.

The genes are TRBV11-1 and TRBJ2-5; 9 bases agree with TRBD2. This CDR3 comprises 15 residues. The ends lost 5 bases at V and 4 bases at J; junction bases unmatched: 8. Germline lookup yields CDR1 SGHAT and CDR2 FQDESV (reference sequence). CDR3 nucleotides: TGTGCCAGCAGCGTTAGCGGGGGCTCCGGAGAGACCCAGTACTTC. It codes for CASSVSGGSGETQYF.

This clonotype came up many times. V gene TRBV5-6 combines with J gene TRBJ1-6, with D uncertain. Trimming cost V 4 bases and J 9 bases, with 14 bases left between them. CDR3 size: 14 residues. Germline values: CDR1 SGHDT, CDR2 YYEEEE. The CDR3 spells CASSPTWSSSPLHF. The CDR3 nucleotides read TGTGCCAGCAGCCCTACTTGGTCGAGTTCACCCCTCCACTTT.

In the case of this clonotype: One base away lies a much larger clone, so this may be a sequencing read error. This chain connects TRBV2 to TRBJ2-5; 8 nucleotides align to TRBD2. The length of the CDR3 is 15 residues. CDR1 and CDR2 (germline): SNHLY, FYNNEI. Trimming at V came to 6 bases and at J to 7 bases, leaving 13 bases not matched to a gene. Here the CDR3 DNA reads TGTGCCAGCAGCTTTACTAGCGGCTCCATAGGGACCCAGTACTTC. This translates into CASSFTSGSIGTQYF.

This clonotype was counted at least ten times. The rearrangement joins TRBV20-1 to TRBJ2-5; maybe TRBD2 (6 bases). The CDR3 spans 12 residues. V shed 4 bases and J shed 6 bases, with 12 bases lying between them. CDR1 is DFQATT, CDR2 SNEGSKA, per germline (reference sequence). The CDR3 is CSAKLAGQTQYF. The DNA for the CDR3 is TGCAGTGCTAAACTAGCAGGCCAGACCCAGTACTTC.

This clonotype was picked up many times. The chain links TRBV7-9 to TRBJ1-2; D remains unclear. Trimming shortened V by 5 bases and J by 4 bases, and 14 bases separated the two germline ends. This CDR3 region has 14 residues. Germline lookup yields CDR1 SEHNR and CDR2 FQNEAQ (reference sequence). Here the CDR3 DNA reads TGTGCCAGCAGCCGGCCGGGTCCCACCTATGGCTACACCTTC. Translated, it gives CASSRPGPTYGYTF.

This clonotype was recorded many times. V and J are TRBV6-4 and TRBJ1-1; no clear D. Deletions cut 0 bases from V and 1 base from J, with 6 bases between. CDR1 and CDR2 (germline): MRHNA, SNTAGT. The CDR3 is 14 residues long. CDR3 residues: CASSDSARNTEAFF. In nucleotides, the CDR3 is TGTGCCAGCAGTGACTCGGCCAGGAACACTGAAGCTTTCTTT.

Comments on this clonotype: One end of the junction does not line up with germline, which may come from a read error. The rearrangement joins TRBV20-1 to TRBJ2-7; TRBD2 is a possible D gene (6 bases). Germline loops: CDR1 DFQATT, CDR2 SNEGSKA (reference sequence). The CDR3 runs 15 residues. CDR3 residues: CSARDWRGSEFSEFF. CDR3 in DNA: TGCAGTGCTAGAGATTGGCGGGGCAGTGAGTTTTCGGAGTTCTTC.

This clonotype came up many times. The V call is TRBV14, the J call TRBJ1-3, with D perhaps matching TRBD1 (5 bases). The CDR3 is 17 amino acids. The germline gives CDR1 SGHDN, CDR2 FVKESK. Trimming removed 0 bases at V and 0 bases at J, with 12 bases between. The CDR3 region has the DNA TGTGCCAGCAGCCAAGATCTGGCGGGGCTCTCTGGAAACACCATATATTTT. Translated: CASSQDLAGLSGNTIYF.

This clonotype came up many times. The chain combines TRBV10-2 with TRBJ2-2; D uncertain. Trimming cost V 0 bases and J 0 bases, with 8 bases left between them. Germline V lookup: CDR1 WSHSY, CDR2 SAAADI. This CDR3 comprises 16 residues. DNA of the CDR3: TGCGCCAGCAGTGAGTCGACGGAGACGAACACCGGGGAGCTGTTTTTT. Encoded protein: CASSESTETNTGELFF.

This chain joins TRBV20-1 and TRBJ2-1; 7 nucleotides match TRBD2. V gave up 0 bases and J gave up 5 bases; unmatched junction bases: 7. The CDR3 spans 15 residues. CDR1 DFQATT and CDR2 SNEGSKA come from the germline V gene (reference sequence). CDR3 nucleotides: TGCAGTGCTAGAGAAGCGGGAAGCGTTAACAATGAGCAGTTCTTC. Translation gives CSAREAGSVNNEQFF.

This rearrangement joins TRBV5-1 to TRBJ1-4; TRBD1 matches at 9 bases. From germline, CDR1 is SGHRS and CDR2 YFSETQ. Losses at the gene ends were 4 bases for V and 10 bases for J; bases not matched to a gene: 8. This CDR3 is 14 amino acids long. Here the CDR3 reads CASSPRDRVRKLFF. For the CDR3, the DNA is TGCGCCAGCAGCCCCCGGGACAGGGTCAGAAAACTGTTTTTT. Drawing the rest from reference TRBV5-1 and TRBJ1-4, the complete variable domain is KAGVTQTPRYLIKTRGQQVTLSCSPISGHRSVSWYQQTPGQGLQFLFEYFSETQRNKGNFPGRFSGRQFSNSRSEMNVSTLELGDSALYLCASSPRDRVRKLFFGSGTQLSVL.

The rearrangement links TRBV14 to TRBJ1-5; 8 bases map to TRBD1. Germline trimming cut 4 bases from V and 7 bases from J; bases unmatched to any gene: 9. This CDR3 region has 15 residues. Germline CDR1 SGHDN, CDR2 FVKESK. The CDR3: CASSPPDRVEQPQHF. Here the CDR3 DNA reads TGTGCCAGCAGCCCGCCGGACAGGGTAGAACAGCCCCAGCATTTT.

The chain links TRBV15 to TRBJ1-1; D unresolved. V lost 3 bases, J lost 0 bases, and 11 bases lay in between. Germline loops: CDR1 LNHNV, CDR2 YYDKDF (reference sequence). The CDR3 sequence is 15 residues long. In DNA form, the CDR3 reads TGTGCCACCAGCAGTGAATATGGGGTGAACACTGAAGCTTTCTTT. Its protein product is CATSSEYGVNTEAFF.

DNA of the CDR3: TGCAGCGTTGGGGTGGCCTCGCGTGAGGAGACCCAGTACTTC. Its translation: CSVGVASREETQYF. The chain links TRBV29-1 to TRBJ2-5; no firm D call. Germline V lookup: CDR1 SQVTM, CDR2 ANQGSEA. The CDR3 is made up of 14 amino acids. Trimming pared 4 bases from V and 5 bases from J, leaving 17 bases between. Supplemented by reference TRBV29-1 and TRBJ2-5, the full variable domain reads SAVISQKPSRDICQRGTSLTIQCQVDSQVTMMFWYRQQPGQSLTLIATANQGSEATYESGFVIDKFPISRPNLTFSTLTVSNMSPEDSSIYLCSVGVASREETQYFGPGTRLLVL.

This clonotype was recorded at least ten times. V and J are TRBV19 and TRBJ1-4; 8 positions match TRBD1. The CDR3 has 13 amino acids. V lost 7 bases, J lost 7 bases, and 5 bases stayed unmatched. Germline values: CDR1 LNHDA, CDR2 SQIVND (reference sequence). The DNA for the CDR3 is TGTGCCAGTATGGACAGGGATGGTGAAAAACTGTTTTTT. Encoded protein: CASMDRDGEKLFF.

This clonotype has a handful of counts. V usage is TRBV19 and J usage is TRBJ2-2; weak D call: TRBD1 (6 bases). CDR1 and CDR2 (germline): LNHDA, SQIVND (reference sequence). Trimming stripped 3 bases from V and 8 bases from J, with 13 bases between. This CDR3 has 14 amino acids. The CDR3 bases are TGTGCCAGTAGTATCGGGACAAGCGTTGGGGAGCTGTTTTTT. This gives the protein CASSIGTSVGELFF.

The rearrangement links TRBV2 to TRBJ1-2; D unclear. The V gene lost 6 bases and the J gene lost 12 bases, with 8 bases spanning the gap. Germline V lookup: CDR1 SNHLY, CDR2 FYNNEI. The CDR3 loop spans 9 amino acids. The CDR3 protein is CASSSGNTF. As DNA, the CDR3 is TGTGCCAGCAGCTCTGGAAACACCTTC.

The chain has TRBV10-3 and TRBJ2-7; 7 bases fit TRBD1. Germline V gives CDR1 ENHRY, CDR2 SYGVKD. CDR3 length: 17 residues. The ends lost 10 bases at V and 2 bases at J; junction bases unmatched: 20. The CDR3 loop is CASSLFLQGVLAYEQYF. The CDR3 DNA reads TGTGCCAGCAGCCTCTTTCTTCAGGGGGTACTAGCCTACGAGCAGTACTTC.

This clonotype was detected many times. V is TRBV20-1 and J is TRBJ1-6, with TRBD1 identical over 9 bases. Germline values: CDR1 DFQATT, CDR2 SNEGSKA (reference sequence). The CDR3 length is 13 residues. Trimming cost V 5 bases and J 15 bases; bases outside gene matches: 11. The CDR3, as DNA: TGCAGTGCTTCCGGGACAGGGAGGAAGAACCTCCACTTT. The encoded protein is CSASGTGRKNLHF.

The sample holds a few counts of this clonotype. A clone one base away is much larger, so this may be a read error. J is TRBJ1-2 and V is TRBV2; D is unclear. Germline V CDR1 and CDR2: SNHLY, FYNNEI. V lost 8 bases to trimming and J lost 5 bases, with 18 bases between them. The CDR3 sequence is 14 residues long. The CDR3 here is CASGEPGVAYGYTF. The DNA of the CDR3 is TGTGCCAGCGGCGAACCAGGAGTAGCTTATGGCTACACCTTC.